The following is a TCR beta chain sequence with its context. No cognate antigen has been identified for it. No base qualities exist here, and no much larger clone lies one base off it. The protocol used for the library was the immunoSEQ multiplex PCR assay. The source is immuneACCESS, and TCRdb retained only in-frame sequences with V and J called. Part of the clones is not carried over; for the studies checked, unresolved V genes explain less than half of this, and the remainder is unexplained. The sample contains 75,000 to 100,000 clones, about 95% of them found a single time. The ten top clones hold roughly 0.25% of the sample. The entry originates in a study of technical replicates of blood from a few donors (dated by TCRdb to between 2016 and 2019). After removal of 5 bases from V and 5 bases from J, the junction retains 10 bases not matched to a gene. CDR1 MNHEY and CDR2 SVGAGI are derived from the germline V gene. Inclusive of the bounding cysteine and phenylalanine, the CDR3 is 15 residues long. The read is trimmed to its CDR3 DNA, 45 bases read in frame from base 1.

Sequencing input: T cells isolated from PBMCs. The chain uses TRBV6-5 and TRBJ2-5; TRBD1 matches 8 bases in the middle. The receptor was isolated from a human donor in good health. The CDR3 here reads CASSRTGHRGETQYF. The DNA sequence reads TGTGCCAGCAGTAGGACAGGGCACCGGGGGGAGACCCAGTACTTC.